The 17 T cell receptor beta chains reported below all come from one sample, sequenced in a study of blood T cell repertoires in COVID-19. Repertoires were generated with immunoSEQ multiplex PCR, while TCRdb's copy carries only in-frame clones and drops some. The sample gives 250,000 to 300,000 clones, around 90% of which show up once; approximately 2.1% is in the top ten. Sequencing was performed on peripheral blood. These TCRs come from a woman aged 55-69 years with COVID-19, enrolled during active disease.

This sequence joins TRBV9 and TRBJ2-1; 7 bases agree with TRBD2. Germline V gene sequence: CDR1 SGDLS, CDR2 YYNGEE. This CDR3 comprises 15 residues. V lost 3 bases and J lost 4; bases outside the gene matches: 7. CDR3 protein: CASSESGDPYNEQFF. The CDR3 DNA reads TGTGCCAGCAGCGAGAGCGGGGACCCGTACAATGAGCAGTTCTTC. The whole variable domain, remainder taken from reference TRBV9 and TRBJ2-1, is DSGVTQTPKHLITATGQRVTLRCSPRSGDLSVYWYQQSLDQGLQFLIQYYNGEERAKGNILERFSAQQFPDLHSELNLSSLELGDSALYFCASSESGDPYNEQFFGPGTRLTVL.

As DNA, the CDR3 is TGTGCCAGCAGCGCTAACAGGGGCCCCACAGATACGCAGTATTTT. Protein product: CASSANRGPTDTQYF. The genes are TRBV9 and TRBJ2-3; TRBD1 matches 7 bases. V shed 3 bases, J shed 2 bases, and the junction held 6 bases outside the gene matches. This CDR3 region has 15 residues. CDR1 and CDR2 from the germline V gene are SGDLS and YYNGEE.

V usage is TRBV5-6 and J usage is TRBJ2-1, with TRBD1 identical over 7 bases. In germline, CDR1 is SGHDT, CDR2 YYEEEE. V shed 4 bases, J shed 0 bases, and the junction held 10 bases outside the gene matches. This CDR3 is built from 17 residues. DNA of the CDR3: TGTGCCAGCAGCCTAAGAGGACAGGTAAGCTCCTACAATGAGCAGTTCTTC. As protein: CASSLRGQVSSYNEQFF.

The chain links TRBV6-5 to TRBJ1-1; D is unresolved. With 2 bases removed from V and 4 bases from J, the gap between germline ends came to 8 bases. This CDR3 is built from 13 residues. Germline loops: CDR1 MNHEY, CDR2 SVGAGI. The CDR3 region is CASSYIEGTEAFF. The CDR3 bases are TGTGCCAGCAGTTACATCGAGGGCACTGAAGCTTTCTTT.

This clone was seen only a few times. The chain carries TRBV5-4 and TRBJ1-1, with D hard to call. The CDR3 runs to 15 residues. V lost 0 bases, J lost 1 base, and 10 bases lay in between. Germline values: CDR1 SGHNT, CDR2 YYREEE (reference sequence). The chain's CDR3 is CASSLDISANTEAFF. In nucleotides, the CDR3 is TGTGCCAGCAGCTTGGACATATCCGCGAACACTGAAGCTTTCTTT. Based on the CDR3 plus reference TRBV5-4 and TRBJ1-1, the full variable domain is ETGVTQSPTHLIKTRGQQVTLRCSSQSGHNTVSWYQQALGQGPQFIFQYYREEENGRGNFPPRFSGLQFPNYSSELNVNALELDDSALYLCASSLDISANTEAFFGQGTRLTVV.

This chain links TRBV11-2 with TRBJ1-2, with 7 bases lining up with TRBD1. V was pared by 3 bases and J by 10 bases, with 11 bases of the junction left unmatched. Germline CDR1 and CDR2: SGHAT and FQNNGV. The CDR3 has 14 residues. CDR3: CASSFGTVQTDYTF. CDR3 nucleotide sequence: TGTGCCAGCAGCTTCGGGACAGTCCAAACCGACTACACCTTC.

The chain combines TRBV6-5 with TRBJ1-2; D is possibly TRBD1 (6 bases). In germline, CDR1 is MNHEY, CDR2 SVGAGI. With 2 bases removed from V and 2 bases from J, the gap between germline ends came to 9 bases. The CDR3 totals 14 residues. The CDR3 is CASSYAGVNYGYTF. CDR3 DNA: TGTGCCAGCAGTTACGCAGGGGTCAACTATGGCTACACCTTC.

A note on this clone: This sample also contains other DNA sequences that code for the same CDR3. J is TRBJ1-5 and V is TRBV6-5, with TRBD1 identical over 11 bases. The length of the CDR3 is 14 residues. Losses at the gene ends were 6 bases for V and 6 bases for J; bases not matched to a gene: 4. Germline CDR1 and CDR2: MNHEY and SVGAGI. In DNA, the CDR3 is TGTGCCAGCAGGGGACAGGGGGGGAGTCAGCCCCAGCATTTT. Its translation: CASRGQGGSQPQHF.

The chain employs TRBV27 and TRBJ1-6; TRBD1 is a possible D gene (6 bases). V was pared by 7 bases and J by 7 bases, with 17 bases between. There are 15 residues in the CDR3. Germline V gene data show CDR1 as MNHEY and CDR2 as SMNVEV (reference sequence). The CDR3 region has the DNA TGTGCCAGCACACCCCGACAGGATGGCAATTCACCCCTCCACTTT. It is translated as CASTPRQDGNSPLHF.

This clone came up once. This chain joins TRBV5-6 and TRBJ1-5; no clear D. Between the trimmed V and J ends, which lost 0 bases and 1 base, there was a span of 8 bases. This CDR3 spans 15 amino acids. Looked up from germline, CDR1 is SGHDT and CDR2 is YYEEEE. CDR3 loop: CASSLAGPSNQPQHF. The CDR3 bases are TGTGCCAGCAGCTTGGCAGGCCCCAGCAATCAGCCCCAGCATTTT.

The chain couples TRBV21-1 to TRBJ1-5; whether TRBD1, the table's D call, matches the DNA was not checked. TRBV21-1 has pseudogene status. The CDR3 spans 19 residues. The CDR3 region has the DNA TGTGCCAGCAGCAAACCCCCCCCCTACAGGGGCCATAGCAATCAGCCCCAGCATTTT. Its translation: CASSKPPPYRGHSNQPQHF.

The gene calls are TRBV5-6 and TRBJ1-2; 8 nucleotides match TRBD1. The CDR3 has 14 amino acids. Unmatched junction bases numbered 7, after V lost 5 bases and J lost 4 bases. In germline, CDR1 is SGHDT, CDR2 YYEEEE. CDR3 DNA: TGTGCCAGCAGTCCGGACAGGGAGGGCTATGGCTACACCTTC. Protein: CASSPDREGYGYTF.

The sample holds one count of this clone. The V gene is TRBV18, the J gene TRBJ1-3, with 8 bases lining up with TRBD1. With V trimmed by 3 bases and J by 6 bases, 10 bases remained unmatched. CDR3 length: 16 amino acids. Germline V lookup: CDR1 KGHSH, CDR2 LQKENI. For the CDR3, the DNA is TGTGCCAGCTCACCGAGATCCGGGACAGGCGAAAACACCATATATTTT. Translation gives CASSPRSGTGENTIYF.

CDR3 nucleotide sequence: TGTGCCAGCAGCCAAGATGCCGGGACAGGGTTGAACTATGGCTACACCTTC. This encodes CASSQDAGTGLNYGYTF. The rearrangement links TRBV4-2 to TRBJ1-2; 9 positions match TRBD1. The CDR3 is 17 amino acids. Losses at the gene ends were 0 bases for V and 2 bases for J; bases not matched to a gene: 7. In germline, CDR1 is LGHNA, CDR2 YNFKEQ.

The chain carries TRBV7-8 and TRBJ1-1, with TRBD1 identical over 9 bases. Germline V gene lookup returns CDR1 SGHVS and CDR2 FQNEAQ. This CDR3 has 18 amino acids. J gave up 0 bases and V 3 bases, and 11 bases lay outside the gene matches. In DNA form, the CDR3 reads TGTGCCAGCAGCTTGGCGGGGACAGGGCCGACTATGAACACTGAAGCTTTCTTT. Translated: CASSLAGTGPTMNTEAFF.

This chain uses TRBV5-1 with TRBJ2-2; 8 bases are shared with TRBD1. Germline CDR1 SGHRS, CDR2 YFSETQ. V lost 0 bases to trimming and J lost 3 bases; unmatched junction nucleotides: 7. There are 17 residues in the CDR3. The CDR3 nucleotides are TGCGCCAGCAGCTTGGTGGGACAGGCAGGGGACACCGGGGAGCTGTTTTTT. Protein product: CASSLVGQAGDTGELFF.

CDR3 DNA sequence: TGTGCCAGCAGCCTTATGACAGTTGGGCGCACCGGGGAGCTGTTTTTT. Its protein product is CASSLMTVGRTGELFF. The chain combines TRBV7-3 with TRBJ2-2; TRBD1 might be the D (5 bases). The CDR3 covers 16 residues. V dropped 5 bases and J dropped 4 bases, with 17 bases sitting between them. Per germline, CDR1 SGHTA and CDR2 FQGTGA.